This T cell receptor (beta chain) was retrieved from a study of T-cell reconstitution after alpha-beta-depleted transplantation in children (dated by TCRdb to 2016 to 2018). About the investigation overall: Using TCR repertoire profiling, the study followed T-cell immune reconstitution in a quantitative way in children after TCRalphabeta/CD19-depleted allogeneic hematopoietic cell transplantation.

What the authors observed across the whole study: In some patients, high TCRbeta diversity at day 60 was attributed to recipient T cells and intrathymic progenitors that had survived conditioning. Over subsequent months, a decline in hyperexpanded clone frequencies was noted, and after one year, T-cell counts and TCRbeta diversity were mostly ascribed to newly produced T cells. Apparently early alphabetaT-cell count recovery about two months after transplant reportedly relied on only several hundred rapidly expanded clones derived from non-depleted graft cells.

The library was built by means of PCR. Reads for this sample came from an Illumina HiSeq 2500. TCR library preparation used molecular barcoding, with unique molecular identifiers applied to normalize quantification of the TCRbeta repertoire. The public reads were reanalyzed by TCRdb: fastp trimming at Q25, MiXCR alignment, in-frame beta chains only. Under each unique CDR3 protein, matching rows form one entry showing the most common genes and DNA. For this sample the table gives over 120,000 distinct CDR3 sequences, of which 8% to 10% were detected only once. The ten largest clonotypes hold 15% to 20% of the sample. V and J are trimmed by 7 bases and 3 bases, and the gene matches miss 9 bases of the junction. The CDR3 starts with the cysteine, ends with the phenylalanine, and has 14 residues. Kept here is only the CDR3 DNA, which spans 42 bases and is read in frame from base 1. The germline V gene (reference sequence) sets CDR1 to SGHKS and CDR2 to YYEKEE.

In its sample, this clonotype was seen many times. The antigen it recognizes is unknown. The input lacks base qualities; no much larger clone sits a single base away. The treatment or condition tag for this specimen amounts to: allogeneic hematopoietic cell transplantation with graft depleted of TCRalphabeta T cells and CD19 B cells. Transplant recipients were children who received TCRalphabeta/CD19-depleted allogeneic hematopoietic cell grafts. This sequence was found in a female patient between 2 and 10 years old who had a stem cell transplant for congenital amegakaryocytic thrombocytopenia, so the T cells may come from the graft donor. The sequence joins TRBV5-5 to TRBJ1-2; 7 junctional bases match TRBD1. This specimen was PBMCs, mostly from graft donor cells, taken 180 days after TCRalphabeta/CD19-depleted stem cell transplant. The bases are TGTGCCAGCGGCCGACAGGGAGGAGACTATGGCTACACCTTC. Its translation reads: CASGRQGGDYGYTF.